Listed here are 27 T cell receptor beta chains from one sample, sequenced in a study of control samples from healthy donors and cancer patients. Some clones are missing from TCRdb's copy, which holds only in-frame ones; the method was immunoSEQ multiplex PCR. The sample comprises about 120,000 clones, 85% to 95% of which are singletons, and approximately 0.57% rests with the top ten. The specimen was PBMCs. The receptors were gathered from an elderly man with head and neck cancer.

The V gene is TRBV29-1, the J gene TRBJ2-3; TRBD2 might be the D (6 bases). The CDR3 totals 13 residues. The V gene's germline CDR1 is SQVTM and CDR2 ANQGSEA. V lost 6 bases and J 0 bases, leaving 10 bases between the germline ends. The CDR3 protein is CSVLGTSTDTQYF. In nucleotides, the CDR3 is TGCAGCGTCTTAGGGACTAGCACAGATACGCAGTATTTT.

V usage is TRBV5-6 and J usage is TRBJ2-7; perhaps D is TRBD1 or TRBD2 (5 bases each). Germline CDR1 and CDR2: SGHDT and YYEEEE. The CDR3 length is 12 residues. Between the trimmed V and J ends, which lost 0 bases and 6 bases, there was a span of 7 bases. The CDR3 region has the DNA TGTGCCAGCAGCTTGGGAGGGGCCGAGCAGTACTTC. It specifies CASSLGGAEQYF.

The rearrangement links TRBV11-3 to TRBJ2-1; 7 bases match TRBD2. This CDR3 region has 12 residues. Unmatched junction bases numbered 4, after V lost 8 bases and J lost 6 bases. From germline, CDR1 is SGHNT and CDR2 YENEEA. CDR3 nucleotides: TGTGCCAGCCAATTAGCGGGCAATGAGCAGTTCTTC. It yields the protein CASQLAGNEQFF.

In its sample, this clone was seen once. The chain joins TRBV5-4 to TRBJ2-3; possibly TRBD1 or TRBD2 for D (6 bases each). The CDR3 sequence is 15 residues long. V was shortened by 0 bases and J by 1 base, with 9 bases between the two germline ends. The germline V gene has CDR1 SGHNT and CDR2 YYREEE (reference sequence). The CDR3 is CASSLVGGRTDTQYF. CDR3 bases: TGTGCCAGCAGCTTGGTGGGGGGCCGCACAGATACGCAGTATTTT.

The CDR3 nucleotides read TGCGCCAGCAGCTCACCGGGGGGGCGCCCAGATACGCAGTATTTT. Protein product: CASSSPGGRPDTQYF. The V call is TRBV5-1, the J call TRBJ2-3; 8 nucleotides align to TRBD2. The V and J ends lost 3 bases and 4 bases, in that order; junction bases with no gene match: 7. Germline V gene data show CDR1 as SGHRS and CDR2 as YFSETQ. This CDR3 has 15 residues.

The rearrangement joins TRBV5-1 to TRBJ2-1, with 10 nucleotides matching TRBD2. Unmatched junction bases numbered 7, after V lost 0 bases and J lost 7 bases. There are 16 residues in the CDR3. Germline CDR1 reads SGHRS; CDR2 reads YFSETQ. The CDR3 region is CASSLALASGGNEQFF. CDR3 nucleotides: TGCGCCAGCAGCTTGGCCTTGGCTAGCGGGGGTAATGAGCAGTTCTTC.

The chain is built from TRBV5-8 and TRBJ1-5, with a weak D call TRBD1 (6 bases). This CDR3 is built from 15 residues. The germline CDR1 and CDR2 sequences are SGHTS and YDEGEE. Trimming shortened V by 1 base and J by 1 base, and 9 bases separated the two germline ends. The CDR3 DNA sequence: TGTGCCAGCAGCTTGCCGGGGGCAAGCAATCAGCCCCAGCATTTT. Protein: CASSLPGASNQPQHF.

This clone was counted between two and nine times. The chain couples TRBV27 to TRBJ1-2; 7 nucleotides match TRBD1. The CDR3 is made up of 14 amino acids. Trimming removed 5 bases from V and 5 bases from J; junction bases left unmatched: 8. Germline V gene sequence: CDR1 MNHEY, CDR2 SMNVEV (reference sequence). The CDR3 bases are TGTGCCAGCAGTATGACAGGGTCTCGATATGGCTACACCTTC. It translates to CASSMTGSRYGYTF.

The chain carries TRBV4-3 and TRBJ2-1; TRBD2 agrees at 7 bases. This CDR3 has 15 amino acids. With 5 bases clipped from V and 3 bases from J, the junction kept 7 bases outside the gene matches. Germline V gene data show CDR1 as LGHNA and CDR2 as YSLEER. This chain's CDR3 is CASSSRLADYNEQFF. CDR3 DNA: TGCGCCAGCAGCTCCCGACTAGCAGACTACAATGAGCAGTTCTTC.

This sequence joins TRBV19 and TRBJ1-1; the match to TRBD1 covers 7 bases. Unmatched junction bases numbered 10, after V lost 3 bases and J lost 0 bases. The CDR3 covers 17 residues. CDR1 and CDR2 from the germline V gene are LNHDA and SQIVND (reference sequence). CDR3 nucleotides: TGTGCCAGTAGTATCCCAGAGGACAGGACAATGAACACTGAAGCTTTCTTT. It codes for CASSIPEDRTMNTEAFF.

The chain carries TRBV2 and TRBJ2-5; 7 bases line up with TRBD1. V shed 8 bases, J shed 4 bases, and the junction held 16 bases outside the gene matches. This CDR3 has 16 residues. Per the germline V gene, CDR1 is SNHLY and CDR2 is FYNNEI. The CDR3 loop is CASGPRQGVRSETQYF. In nucleotides, the CDR3 is TGTGCCAGCGGCCCCAGACAGGGTGTGAGATCAGAGACCCAGTACTTC. Full variable domain (missing parts from reference TRBV2 and TRBJ2-5): EPEVTQTPSHQVTQMGQEVILRCVPISNHLYFYWYRQILGQKVEFLVSFYNNEISEKSEIFDDQFSVERPDGSNFTLKIRSTKLEDSAMYFCASGPRQGVRSETQYFGPGTRLLVL.

CDR3 DNA sequence: TGTGCCACCAGTGACCCGAGGGGGGGGTCCTACAATGAGCAGTTCTTC. Translation gives CATSDPRGGSYNEQFF. The chain joins TRBV24-1 to TRBJ2-1; D perhaps matches TRBD2 (7 bases). The CDR3 contains 16 residues. Germline V gene data show CDR1 as KGHDR and CDR2 as SFDVKD. Trimming shortened V by 4 bases and J by 1 base, and 13 bases separated the two germline ends.

The J gene is TRBJ2-3, the V gene TRBV6-5, with D unclear. CDR1 MNHEY and CDR2 SVGAGI come from the germline V gene. CDR3 length equals 13 residues. Trimming shortened V by 1 base and J by 1 base, and 3 bases separated the two germline ends. Written as DNA, the CDR3 is TGTGCCAGCAGTTACTTGGGCACAGATACGCAGTATTTT. It is translated as CASSYLGTDTQYF.

The chain uses TRBV6-2 or TRBV6-3 and TRBJ1-2; no definite D call. V lost 5 bases, J lost 2 bases, and 3 bases lay in between. Per the germline V gene, CDR1 is MNHEY and CDR2 is SVGEGT. CDR3 length equals 11 residues. The CDR3: CASSPNYGYTF. The CDR3 DNA reads TGTGCCAGCAGTCCAAACTATGGCTACACCTTC.

The rearrangement links TRBV6-2 or TRBV6-3 to TRBJ2-5; tentatively, D is TRBD1 or TRBD2 (5 bases each). V lost 2 bases and J 0 bases, leaving 13 bases between the germline ends. CDR1 and CDR2 from the germline V gene are MNHEY and SVGEGT. The length of the CDR3 is 16 residues. CDR3 protein: CASSYPRDGYQETQYF. For the CDR3, the DNA is TGTGCCAGCAGTTACCCCCGGGACGGCTACCAAGAGACCCAGTACTTC.

The rearrangement joins TRBV3-1 (or the pseudogene TRBV3-2) to TRBJ1-2; a weak D match, TRBD1 (5 bases). The CDR3 is 15 amino acids. From germline, CDR1 is LGHDT and CDR2 YNNKEL (reference sequence). The V gene lost 4 bases and the J gene lost 4 bases, with 16 bases spanning the gap. The CDR3 region is CASSPSGTQGYGYTF. CDR3 sequence (DNA): TGTGCCAGCAGCCCCTCCGGGACTCAAGGCTATGGCTACACCTTC.

This chain connects TRBV19 to TRBJ2-3; 11 nucleotides line up with TRBD2. Germline CDR1 and CDR2: LNHDA and SQIVND (reference sequence). Losses at the gene ends were 6 bases for V and 1 base for J; bases not matched to a gene: 3. CDR3 length: 15 amino acids. The DNA for the CDR3 is TGTGCCAGTAGGCTAGCGGGAGGTGGCACAGATACGCAGTATTTT. It is translated as CASRLAGGGTDTQYF.

The chain couples TRBV5-4 to TRBJ1-2, with D possibly matching TRBD1 (6 bases). Germline CDR1 SGHNT, CDR2 YYREEE (reference sequence). Trimming took 2 bases from V and 4 from J, leaving 15 bases between them. The CDR3 spans 15 residues. CDR3 sequence reads: CASSLEPGQFYGYTF. The CDR3 nucleotides read TGTGCCAGCAGCTTAGAGCCGGGACAATTCTATGGCTACACCTTC.

This chain connects TRBV6-6 to TRBJ1-1, with 7 bases matching TRBD1. Trimming took 2 bases from V and 4 from J; bases not matched to a gene: 4. Germline loops: CDR1 MNHNY, CDR2 SVGAGI (reference sequence). This CDR3 has 14 amino acids. The CDR3 DNA follows: TGTGCCAGCAGTTACCCCGACAGGGTCACTGAAGCTTTCTTT. Its translation: CASSYPDRVTEAFF.

The genes are TRBV5-1 and TRBJ2-2; D ambiguous. This CDR3 has 16 residues. Germline V gives CDR1 SGHRS, CDR2 YFSETQ. V lost 4 bases to trimming and J lost 4 bases, with 17 bases between them. The CDR3 spells CASSQAVDLGTGELFF. The CDR3 region has the DNA TGCGCCAGCAGCCAGGCGGTGGATTTGGGCACCGGGGAGCTGTTTTTT.

The chain links TRBV5-1 to TRBJ1-1; D might be TRBD1 (5 bases). Germline CDR1 reads SGHRS; CDR2 reads YFSETQ. Trimming shortened V by 4 bases and J by 10 bases, and 17 bases separated the two germline ends. CDR3 length: 13 amino acids. CDR3 sequence (DNA): TGCGCCAGCAGCAGGGGTTTCGGGGAGAGAGCTTTCTTT. This sequence encodes CASSRGFGERAFF. The complete variable domain, with remaining parts taken from reference TRBV5-1 and TRBJ1-1, reads KAGVTQTPRYLIKTRGQQVTLSCSPISGHRSVSWYQQTPGQGLQFLFEYFSETQRNKGNFPGRFSGRQFSNSRSEMNVSTLELGDSALYLCASSRGFGERAFFGQGTRLTVV.

V and J are TRBV2 and TRBJ1-1; no clear D gene. V lost 3 bases and J 7 bases, leaving 9 bases between the germline ends. From germline, CDR1 is SNHLY and CDR2 FYNNEI. This CDR3 region has 12 residues. Written as DNA, the CDR3 is TGTGCCAGCAGTGAGGCGACTTATGAAGCTTTCTTT. The encoded protein is CASSEATYEAFF.

J is TRBJ1-3 and V is TRBV9; D gene uncertain. Germline V gene data show CDR1 as SGDLS and CDR2 as YYNGEE. This CDR3 has 14 amino acids. V shed 0 bases and J shed 3 bases, with 7 bases lying between them. The DNA of the CDR3 is TGTGCCAGCAGCGTAGGGGGAGGTGGAAACACCATATATTTT. Translation gives CASSVGGGGNTIYF.

This chain joins TRBV5-4 and TRBJ2-3, with a tentative D call TRBD2 (5 bases). V was shortened by 2 bases and J by 1 base, with 5 bases between the two germline ends. CDR1 and CDR2 (germline): SGHNT, YYREEE (reference sequence). This CDR3 has 13 amino acids. CDR3 nucleotides: TGTGCCAGCAGCTTAGCGGGCACAGATACGCAGTATTTT. Protein sequence: CASSLAGTDTQYF.

The chain has TRBV18 and TRBJ2-7; tentatively, D is TRBD1 (6 bases). CDR3 length equals 14 residues. Germline CDR1 reads KGHSH; CDR2 reads LQKENI. Deletions cut 3 bases from V and 2 bases from J, with 11 bases between. The CDR3 DNA is TGTGCCAGCTCACCGCTACAGGGAACCTACGAGCAGTACTTC. Its translation is CASSPLQGTYEQYF.

The chain joins TRBV19 to TRBJ1-1; maybe TRBD1 (5 bases). This CDR3 is 16 amino acids long. V lost 3 bases to trimming and J lost 4 bases, with 18 bases between them. Germline assignment: CDR1 LNHDA and CDR2 SQIVND (reference sequence). The CDR3 protein is CASSIQGGTGGTEAFF. CDR3 DNA: TGTGCCAGTAGTATTCAAGGAGGTACCGGGGGCACTGAAGCTTTCTTT. The whole variable domain, filled in from reference TRBV19 and TRBJ1-1, reads DGGITQSPKYLFRKEGQNVTLSCEQNLNHDAMYWYRQDPGQGLRLIYYSQIVNDFQKGDIAEGYSVSREKKESFPLTVTSAQKNPTAFYLCASSIQGGTGGTEAFFGQGTRLTVV.

The gene calls are TRBV4-3 and TRBJ2-5; D perhaps matches TRBD1 (5 bases). Trimming stripped 0 bases from V and 7 bases from J, with 15 bases between. CDR1 is LGHNA and CDR2 is YSLEER in the germline V gene. This CDR3 spans 15 amino acids. CDR3 region: CASSQDRQGLATQYF. CDR3 in DNA: TGCGCCAGCAGCCAAGATAGGCAGGGTCTGGCGACCCAGTACTTC.